These T cell receptor beta chains were read from a single sample in a study of OX40 agonist ivuxolimab in advanced cancers. Assay used: immunoSEQ multiplex PCR; TCRdb lists only in-frame clones, some missing. The sample holds tens of thousands of clones, about 82% seen once. Sequencing was performed on CD4+ or CD8+ T cells sorted from blood, taken in a trial of the OX40 agonist ivuxolimab. The receptors were sampled from an adult with an advanced solid tumor such as melanoma, head and neck, liver or kidney cancer. Each CDR3 is given with its conserved first and last residue. D genes are given only for firm matches. A row's size may be missing; if present it is once, few, many or a size class.

v_call: TRBV30; clone_size: .; d_call: TRBD1; j_call: TRBJ2-7; cdr3_nt: TGTGCCTGGAGTGTTTGGACAGGAGGCTACGAGCAGTACTTC; cdr3_aa: CAWSVWTGGYEQYF
v_call: TRBV7-6; clone_size: few; d_call: .; j_call: TRBJ2-2; cdr3_nt: TGTGCCAGCAGCTTGGTCCGGGCGAACACCGGGGAGCTGTTTTTT; cdr3_aa: CASSLVRANTGELFF
v_call: TRBV30; clone_size: .; d_call: .; j_call: TRBJ2-3; cdr3_nt: TGTGCCTGGAGTTACCTCGGAGGCCGCACAGATACGCAGTATTTT; cdr3_aa: CAWSYLGGRTDTQYF
v_call: TRBV2; clone_size: once; d_call: TRBD2; j_call: TRBJ2-1; cdr3_nt: TGTGCCAGCAGGGCTAGCGGGTTTGAGCAGTTCTTC; cdr3_aa: CASRASGFEQFF
v_call: TRBV9; clone_size: .; d_call: TRBD2; j_call: TRBJ2-5; cdr3_nt: TGTGCCAGCAGCTCGGGACTAGTCCTCCAGGGGCAAGAGACCCAGTACTTC; cdr3_aa: CASSSGLVLQGQETQYF
v_call: TRBV12-5; clone_size: .; d_call: .; j_call: TRBJ2-7; cdr3_nt: TGTGCTAGTGGTTTGGTACTCGGTGGGGGGACGGAGCAGTACTTC; cdr3_aa: CASGLVLGGGTEQYF
v_call: TRBV4-3; clone_size: .; d_call: TRBD2; j_call: TRBJ2-1; cdr3_nt: TGCGCCAGCAGCGAGGGACTAGCGGGGGCAGGTTCCTACAATGAGCAGTTCTTC; cdr3_aa: CASSEGLAGAGSYNEQFF
v_call: TRBV7-9; clone_size: .; d_call: TRBD2; j_call: TRBJ2-7; cdr3_nt: TGTGCCAGCAGCCAAGTCCCTCTAGCGGGAGGGGCCTACGAGCAGTACTTC; cdr3_aa: CASSQVPLAGGAYEQYF
v_call: TRBV18; clone_size: .; d_call: TRBD1; j_call: TRBJ2-7; cdr3_nt: TGTGCCAGCTCACCATATATAGGACAGGGACAACGCTTCGGATACGAGCAGTACTTC; cdr3_aa: CASSPYIGQGQRFGYEQYF
v_call: TRBV11-2; clone_size: .; d_call: TRBD2; j_call: TRBJ2-5; cdr3_nt: TGTGCCAGCAGCCCCCTCGGGGGGGGCCAAGAGACCCAGTACTTC; cdr3_aa: CASSPLGGGQETQYF
v_call: TRBV28; clone_size: .; d_call: TRBD2; j_call: TRBJ2-3; cdr3_nt: TGTGCCAGCGGAGCGGGGGATATCACAGATACGCAGTATTTT; cdr3_aa: CASGAGDITDTQYF
v_call: TRBV7-6; clone_size: .; d_call: TRBD1; j_call: TRBJ1-3; cdr3_nt: TGTGCCAGCAGCTTCGACCGGGACAGGGAGATTAGAGGAAACACCATATATTTT; cdr3_aa: CASSFDRDREIRGNTIYF
v_call: TRBV6-1; clone_size: .; d_call: TRBD1; j_call: TRBJ2-6; cdr3_nt: TGTGCCAGCAGTGCCGGACAGGGGCCGCCCTTGGCCAACGTCCTGACTTTC; cdr3_aa: CASSAGQGPPLANVLTF
v_call: TRBV19; clone_size: .; d_call: TRBD2; j_call: TRBJ2-3; cdr3_nt: TGTGCCAGTAGTATTGGCGGGGGAACAGATACGCAGTATTTT; cdr3_aa: CASSIGGGTDTQYF
v_call: TRBV27; clone_size: .; d_call: .; j_call: TRBJ1-2; cdr3_nt: TGTGCCAGCAGTTTATCGATGGCGGTCGGGGGCTACACCTTC; cdr3_aa: CASSLSMAVGGYTF
v_call: TRBV27; clone_size: .; d_call: .; j_call: TRBJ2-3; cdr3_nt: TGTGCCAGCAGTCCCCACACAGATACGCAGTATTTT; cdr3_aa: CASSPHTDTQYF
v_call: TRBV7-9; clone_size: .; d_call: .; j_call: TRBJ1-2; cdr3_nt: TGTGCCAGCAGCGACGGGGCAGCTAACTATGGCTACACCTTC; cdr3_aa: CASSDGAANYGYTF
v_call: TRBV6-5; clone_size: few; d_call: .; j_call: TRBJ1-6; cdr3_nt: TGTGCCAGCAGAGAGGGGGTCTATTCACCCCTCCACTTT; cdr3_aa: CASREGVYSPLHF
v_call: TRBV6-4; clone_size: .; d_call: .; j_call: TRBJ1-1; cdr3_nt: TGTGCCAGCAGAAATGAGGGGTTTGCGATGTCTGAAGCTTTCTTT; cdr3_aa: CASRNEGFAMSEAFF
v_call: TRBV30; clone_size: .; d_call: .; j_call: TRBJ1-5; cdr3_nt: TGTGCCTGGAGTGTAACAGGGAGACAGCCCCAGCATTTT; cdr3_aa: CAWSVTGRQPQHF
v_call: TRBV7-2; clone_size: once; d_call: .; j_call: TRBJ1-1; cdr3_nt: TGTGCCAGCAGCTTGACCACGGGACCGGGGAGTGAAGCTTTCTTT; cdr3_aa: CASSLTTGPGSEAFF
v_call: TRBV29-1; clone_size: .; d_call: .; j_call: TRBJ2-7; cdr3_nt: TGCAGCGTTGGGGGTGGGCAAATTGAGTACTTC; cdr3_aa: CSVGGGQIEYF
v_call: TRBV5-4; clone_size: few; d_call: .; j_call: TRBJ2-3; cdr3_nt: TGTGCCAGCAGCTTGGAGGATACGCAGTATTTT; cdr3_aa: CASSLEDTQYF
v_call: TRBV6-5; clone_size: once; d_call: .; j_call: TRBJ1-2; cdr3_nt: TGTGCCAGCAGAGACGCTCAGACGGACTATGGCTACACCTTC; cdr3_aa: CASRDAQTDYGYTF
v_call: TRBV7-3; clone_size: .; d_call: TRBD2; j_call: TRBJ2-5; cdr3_nt: TGTGCCAGCAGCCCCGTAGCGGGAGTGATAGAGACCCAGTACTTC; cdr3_aa: CASSPVAGVIETQYF
v_call: TRBV11-1; clone_size: .; d_call: .; j_call: TRBJ2-1; cdr3_nt: TGTGCCAGCAGTTTACCGGGTTACTCCTACAATGAGCAGTTCTTC; cdr3_aa: CASSLPGYSYNEQFF
v_call: TRBV6-4; clone_size: .; d_call: .; j_call: TRBJ2-1; cdr3_nt: TGTGCCAGCAGTGTTAGCCGGGGGTACAATGAGCAGTTCTTC; cdr3_aa: CASSVSRGYNEQFF
v_call: TRBV19; clone_size: .; d_call: .; j_call: TRBJ2-3; cdr3_nt: TGTGCCAGTAGTAAAGGGAGTGGCGGGGCACACACAGATACGCAGTATTTT; cdr3_aa: CASSKGSGGAHTDTQYF
v_call: TRBV19; clone_size: .; d_call: TRBD1; j_call: TRBJ1-6; cdr3_nt: TGTGCCAGTAGTTGGGGACAGGGAGGGAATTCACCCCTCCACTTT; cdr3_aa: CASSWGQGGNSPLHF
v_call: TRBV10-3; clone_size: .; d_call: .; j_call: TRBJ2-5; cdr3_nt: TGTGCCATCGGCAGGGAAGAGACCCAGTACTTC; cdr3_aa: CAIGREETQYF
v_call: TRBV2; clone_size: .; d_call: .; j_call: TRBJ2-1; cdr3_nt: TGTGCCAGCAGTGAAGAGCTTGAGCAGTTCTTC; cdr3_aa: CASSEELEQFF
v_call: TRBV5-1; clone_size: .; d_call: TRBD1; j_call: TRBJ2-7; cdr3_nt: TGCGCCGTTTTTCCTTCGGACAGGGAATACCACGAGCAGTACTTC; cdr3_aa: CAVFPSDREYHEQYF
v_call: TRBV6-5; clone_size: .; d_call: .; j_call: TRBJ1-1; cdr3_nt: TGTGCCAGCAGTTACGACAGCGACACTGAAGCTTTCTTT; cdr3_aa: CASSYDSDTEAFF
v_call: TRBV5-1; clone_size: .; d_call: TRBD1; j_call: TRBJ2-7; cdr3_nt: TGCGCCAGCAGCCTAGGGACAGGGGAGAGGAACGAGCAGTACTTC; cdr3_aa: CASSLGTGERNEQYF
v_call: TRBV4-2; clone_size: .; d_call: .; j_call: TRBJ1-6; cdr3_nt: TGTGCCAGCAGCCAAGATTCGACTCCATATAATTCACCCCTCCACTTT; cdr3_aa: CASSQDSTPYNSPLHF
v_call: TRBV27; clone_size: .; d_call: .; j_call: TRBJ1-2; cdr3_nt: TGTGCCAGCAGTTTAAGGGGGGGAAACTATGGCTACACCTTC; cdr3_aa: CASSLRGGNYGYTF
v_call: TRBV11-3; clone_size: .; d_call: TRBD2; j_call: TRBJ2-5; cdr3_nt: TGTGCCAGCAGCATACTAGCGCTAGAAGAGACCCAGTACTTC; cdr3_aa: CASSILALEETQYF
v_call: TRBV7-2; clone_size: .; d_call: .; j_call: TRBJ2-5; cdr3_nt: TGTGCCAGCAGCGCCAACCAAGAGACCCAGTACTTC; cdr3_aa: CASSANQETQYF
v_call: TRBV11-1; clone_size: .; d_call: .; j_call: TRBJ1-1; cdr3_nt: TGTGCCAGCGCTCCCTCGTACAGCTTGAACACTGAAGCTTTCTTT; cdr3_aa: CASAPSYSLNTEAFF
v_call: TRBV14; clone_size: .; d_call: .; j_call: TRBJ2-3; cdr3_nt: TGTGCCAGCAGCCAAGCTGCGGGGTGGTACGATACGCAGTATTTT; cdr3_aa: CASSQAAGWYDTQYF
v_call: TRBV5-6; clone_size: .; d_call: TRBD1; j_call: TRBJ1-2; cdr3_nt: TGTGCCAGCAGCTCCTGGGGACAGACCTATGGCTACACCTTC; cdr3_aa: CASSSWGQTYGYTF
v_call: TRBV30; clone_size: .; d_call: .; j_call: TRBJ1-3; cdr3_nt: TGTGCCTGGAGTGACACCGGCTCTGGAAACACCATATATTTT; cdr3_aa: CAWSDTGSGNTIYF
v_call: TRBV7-9; clone_size: once; d_call: .; j_call: TRBJ1-1; cdr3_nt: TGTGCCAGCAGCTCAATAAGGGGACGCACTGAAGCTTTCTTT; cdr3_aa: CASSSIRGRTEAFF
v_call: TRBV10-2; clone_size: .; d_call: TRBD1; j_call: TRBJ2-7; cdr3_nt: TGCGCCAGCAGCCTCGGGACAGGGGCTAACTACGAGCAGTACTTC; cdr3_aa: CASSLGTGANYEQYF